This record looks at one T cell receptor beta chain sequence and its context. What it binds is not known. The protocol attached unique molecular identifiers to individual cDNA molecules. TCRdb ran MiXCR on the 5' RACE reads and lists one entry per CDR3 protein. The sample lists tens of thousands of distinct CDR3 sequences, around 5% occurring once. The sample comes from a study of early T cells in non-severe SARS-CoV-2 infection. Study-wide context: Chains were unpaired, as sequencing was done on bulk RNA from unsorted whole blood. Study conclusions and caveats: Anti-spike CD8 specificities were favored by VDJdb matching, whose results missed private and CD4 specificities.

Germline V gives CDR1 SGHVS, CDR2 FQNEAQ. CDR3 length: 15 amino acids. The trim removed 3 bases at V and 6 bases at J, leaving 8 bases unmatched. The sequence derives from an adult who was a healthcare worker with PCR-confirmed SARS-CoV-2 infection or an uninfected control (not recorded which). The chain has TRBV7-8 and TRBJ2-3; 8 positions match TRBD1. The sequenced sample consisted of whole blood. The CDR3 loop reads CASSLTGDHIDTQYF. CDR3 coding DNA: TGTGCCAGCAGCTTGACAGGGGATCACATTGATACGCAGTATTTT.